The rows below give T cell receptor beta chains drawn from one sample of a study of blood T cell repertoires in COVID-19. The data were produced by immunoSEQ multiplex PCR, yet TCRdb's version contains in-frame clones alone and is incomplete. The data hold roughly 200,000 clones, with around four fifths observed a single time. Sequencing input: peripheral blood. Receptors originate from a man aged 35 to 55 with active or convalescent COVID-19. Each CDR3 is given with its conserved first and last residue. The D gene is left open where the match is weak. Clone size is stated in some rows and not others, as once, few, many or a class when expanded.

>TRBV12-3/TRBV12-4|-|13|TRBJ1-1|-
TGTGCCAGCAGTTTAATAGTCGACACTGAAGCTTTCTTT
CASSLIVDTEAFF
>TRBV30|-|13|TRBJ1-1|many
TGTGCCTGGAGTGTAACAGAGAACACTGAAGCTTTCTTT
CAWSVTENTEAFF
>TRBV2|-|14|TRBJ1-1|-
TGTGCCAGCAGCGGTAGACAGGCGAACACTGAAGCTTTCTTT
CASSGRQANTEAFF
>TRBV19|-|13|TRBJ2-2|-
TGTGCCAGTAGTTCGGGGTTAATAGGGGAGCTGTTTTTT
CASSSGLIGELFF
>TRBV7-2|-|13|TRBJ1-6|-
TGTGCCAGCAGCCCTTTGGGCGGGCTCCCCCTCCACTTT
CASSPLGGLPLHF
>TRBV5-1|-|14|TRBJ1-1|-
TGCGCCAGCCAGAGCGATAGAACGAACACTGAAGCTTTCTTT
CASQSDRTNTEAFF
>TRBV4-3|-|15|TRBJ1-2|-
TGCGCCAGCAGCCAAGATGTCCGGTCCTCCGCCGGCTACACCTTC
CASSQDVRSSAGYTF
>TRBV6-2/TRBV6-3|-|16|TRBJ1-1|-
TGTGCCAGCAGTTCCGGACTGATGATAATGAACACTGAAGCTTTCTTT
CASSSGLMIMNTEAFF
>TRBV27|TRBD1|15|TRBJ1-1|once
TGTGCCAGCAGTTTGGACAGGGCCCTGAACACTGAAGCTTTCTTT
CASSLDRALNTEAFF
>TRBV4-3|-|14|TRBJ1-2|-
TGCGCCAGCAGCCCCGGGAGGGGGGTGGATGGCTACACCTTC
CASSPGRGVDGYTF
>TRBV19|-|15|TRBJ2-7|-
TGTGCCAGTAGTATGGGGCCGGCAGGGGTCAACGAGCAGTACTTC
CASSMGPAGVNEQYF
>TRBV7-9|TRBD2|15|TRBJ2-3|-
TGTGCCAGCAGCCGAGCGGGGGGGCCCCCAGATACGCAGTATTTT
CASSRAGGPPDTQYF
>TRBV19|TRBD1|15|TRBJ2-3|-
TGTGCCAGTAGTCCACGGGACAGATTCACAGATACGCAGTATTTT
CASSPRDRFTDTQYF
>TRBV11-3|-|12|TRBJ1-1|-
TGTGCCAGCAGCTTTGGCGGTACTGAAGCTTTCTTT
CASSFGGTEAFF
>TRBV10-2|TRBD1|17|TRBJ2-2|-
TGCGCCAGCAGTGAGTCGGGACAGGGTTTCATTGGCGGGGAGCTGTTTTTT
CASSESGQGFIGGELFF
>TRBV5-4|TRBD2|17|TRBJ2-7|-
TGTGCCAGCAGCTTCCCCGGAGTAGCGGGGGGGCGCTACGAGCAGTACTTC
CASSFPGVAGGRYEQYF
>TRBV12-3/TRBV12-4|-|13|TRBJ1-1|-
TGTGCCAGCAGACCCCCCCTATCCGCTGAAGCTTTCTTT
CASRPPLSAEAFF
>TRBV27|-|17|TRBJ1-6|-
TGTGCCAGCAGTTGGTCCCTACTTCCATCCTATAATTCACCCCTCCACTTT
CASSWSLLPSYNSPLHF
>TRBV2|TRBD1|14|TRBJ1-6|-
TGTGCCAGCAGTTCCGGGACAGGACGTTCACCCCTCCACTTT
CASSSGTGRSPLHF
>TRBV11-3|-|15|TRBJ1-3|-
TGTGCCAGCAGCCTTTCCCCAGGTTCGGGAAACACCATATATTTT
CASSLSPGSGNTIYF
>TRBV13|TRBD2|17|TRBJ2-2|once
TGTGCCAGCAGCCTGCCCGGGACTAGCGGGAGGGTCGGGGAGCTGTTTTTT
CASSLPGTSGRVGELFF
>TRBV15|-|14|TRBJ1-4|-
TGTGCCACCAGCCCCCGCGCAACTAATGAAAAACTGTTTTTT
CATSPRATNEKLFF
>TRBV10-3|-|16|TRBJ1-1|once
TGTGCCATCAGTGGACAGGATAGTGGGACGGACACTGAAGCTTTCTTT
CAISGQDSGTDTEAFF
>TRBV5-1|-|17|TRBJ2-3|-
TGCGCCAGCAGCTTGGAGGTCAGGGGTTTCGGGACAGATACGCAGTATTTT
CASSLEVRGFGTDTQYF
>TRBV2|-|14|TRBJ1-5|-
TGTGCCAGCAGTGGGACAGTTTTCAATCAGCCCCAGCATTTT
CASSGTVFNQPQHF
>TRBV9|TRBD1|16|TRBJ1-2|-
TGTGCCAGCAGCGTAGCTTCGACAGGGGGTTACTATGGCTACACCTTC
CASSVASTGGYYGYTF
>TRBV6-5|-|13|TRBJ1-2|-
TGTGCCAGCGGGCGGGGGGCGCACTATGGCTACACCTTC
CASGRGAHYGYTF
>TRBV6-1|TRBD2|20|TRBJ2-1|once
TGTGCCAGCAGTGAAGGAAGACTAGCGGGAGGGTTTGGCTCCTACAATGAGCAGTTCTTC
CASSEGRLAGGFGSYNEQFF
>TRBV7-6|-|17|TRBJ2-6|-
TGTGCCAGCAGCAATAGATTACAGGTCTCTGGGGCCAACGTCCTGACTTTC
CASSNRLQVSGANVLTF
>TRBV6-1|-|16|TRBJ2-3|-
TGTGCCAGCAGTGAAAATGGACACCTGATATCGGATACGCAGTATTTT
CASSENGHLISDTQYF
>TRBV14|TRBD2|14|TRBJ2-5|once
TGTGCCAGCAGTCCGGGGACCGCGGGAGGGACCCAGTACTTC
CASSPGTAGGTQYF
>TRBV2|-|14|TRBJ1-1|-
TGTGCCAGCAGTGTGAGAGCACTGAACACTGAAGCTTTCTTT
CASSVRALNTEAFF
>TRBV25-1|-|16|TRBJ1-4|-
TGTGCCAGCAGTGGGGCACAGGGTGCAACTAATGAAAAACTGTTTTTT
CASSGAQGATNEKLFF
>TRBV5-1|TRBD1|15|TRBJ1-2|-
TGCGCCAGCAGCACCGGGGGCAGGGGGCACGGTGGCTACACCTTC
CASSTGGRGHGGYTF
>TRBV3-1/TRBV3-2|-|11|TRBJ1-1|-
TGTGCCAGCAGCCAGGGCCCCCGAGCTTTCTTT
CASSQGPRAFF
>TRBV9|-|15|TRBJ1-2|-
TGTGCCAGCAGCGGAGGGAACCAGGGGACCTATGGCTACACCTTC
CASSGGNQGTYGYTF
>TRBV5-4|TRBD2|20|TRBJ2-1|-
TGTGCCAGCAGCTTGCTTAGCGGGAGGGCCGTCGGATTAAACCCCAATGAGCAGTTCTTC
CASSLLSGRAVGLNPNEQFF
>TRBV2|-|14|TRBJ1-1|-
TGTGCCAGCAGTGATAAGGGGCGCAACACTGAAGCTTTCTTT
CASSDKGRNTEAFF
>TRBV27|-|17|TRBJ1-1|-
TGTGCCAGCAGTTTGGGGCCCCTCAGGGTTAGGAACACTGAAGCTTTCTTT
CASSLGPLRVRNTEAFF
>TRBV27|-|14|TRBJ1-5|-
TGTGCCAGCAGCCCTCAGGGTAGCAATCAGCCCCAGCATTTT
CASSPQGSNQPQHF
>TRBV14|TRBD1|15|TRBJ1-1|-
TGTGCCAGCAGCCGGAGGACAGGGGGTAGCTCTGAAGCTTTCTTT
CASSRRTGGSSEAFF
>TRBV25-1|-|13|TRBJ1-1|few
TGTGCCAGCAGTGGGTGGGCCGACACTGAAGCTTTCTTT
CASSGWADTEAFF